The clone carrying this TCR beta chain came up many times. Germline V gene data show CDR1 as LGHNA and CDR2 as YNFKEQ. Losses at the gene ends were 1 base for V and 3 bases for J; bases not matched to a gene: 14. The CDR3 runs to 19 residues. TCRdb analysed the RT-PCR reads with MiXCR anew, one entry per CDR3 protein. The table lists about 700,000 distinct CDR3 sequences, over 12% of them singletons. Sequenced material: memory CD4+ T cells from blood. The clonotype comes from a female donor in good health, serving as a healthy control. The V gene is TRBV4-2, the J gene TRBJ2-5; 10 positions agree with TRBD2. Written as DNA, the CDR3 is TGTGCCAGCAGCCAAGCGCAAGGGGCCGCTAGCGGGAGAGAAGAGACCCAGTACTTC. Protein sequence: CASSQAQGAASGREETQYF.